A single sample is the source of the 3 T cell receptor beta chains below, sequenced in a study of T cells expressing NK-cell markers. TCRdb re-analyzed the 5' RACE reads; it lists each CDR3 protein once, without DNA. Found here are 550,000 to 600,000 distinct CDR3 sequences; the top ten clones hold about 3.6%. Sequencing input: blood T cells: a sorted CD56 or NKG2C T cell subset, CD4+ or CD8+ T cells, or bulk PBMC T cells (not recorded which). The receptors shown here come from a man aged 18 to 29 in good health.

The gene calls are TRBV12-3 or TRBV12-4 and TRBJ1-5; TCRdb's D call, TRBD1, is unchecked because there is no DNA. The CDR3 spans 19 residues. CDR3 residues: CASSFWALAGKGGNQPQHF.

V gene TRBV18 combines with J gene TRBJ1-1; lacking DNA, the TRBD1 call made by TCRdb goes unchecked. The CDR3 has 15 residues. Germline CDR1 KGHSH, CDR2 LQKENI. CDR3 region: CASSPPDSSSTEAFF. The whole variable domain, remainder taken from reference TRBV18 and TRBJ1-1, is NAGVMQNPRHLVRRRGQEARLRCSPMKGHSHVYWYRQLPEEGLKFMVYLQKENIIDESGMPKERFSAEFPKEGPSILRIQQVVRGDSAAYFCASSPPDSSSTEAFFGQGTRLTVV.

This chain joins TRBV12-3 or TRBV12-4 and TRBJ2-5. This CDR3 comprises 13 residues. CDR3 sequence reads: CASADQNQETQYF.